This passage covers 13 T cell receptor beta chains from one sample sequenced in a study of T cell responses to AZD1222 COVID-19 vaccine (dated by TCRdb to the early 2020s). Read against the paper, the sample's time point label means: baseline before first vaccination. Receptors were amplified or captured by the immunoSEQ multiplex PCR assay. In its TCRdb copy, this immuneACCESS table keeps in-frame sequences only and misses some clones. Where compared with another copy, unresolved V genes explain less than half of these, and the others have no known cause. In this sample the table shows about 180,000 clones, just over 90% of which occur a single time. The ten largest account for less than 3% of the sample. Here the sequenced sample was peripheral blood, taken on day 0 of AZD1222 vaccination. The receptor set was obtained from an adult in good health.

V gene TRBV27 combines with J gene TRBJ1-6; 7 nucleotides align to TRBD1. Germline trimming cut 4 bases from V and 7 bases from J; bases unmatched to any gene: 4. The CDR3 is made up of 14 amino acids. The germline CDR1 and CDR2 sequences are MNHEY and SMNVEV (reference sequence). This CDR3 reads CASSSGTVNSPLHF. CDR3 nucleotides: TGTGCCAGCAGTTCCGGGACAGTAAATTCACCCCTCCACTTT.

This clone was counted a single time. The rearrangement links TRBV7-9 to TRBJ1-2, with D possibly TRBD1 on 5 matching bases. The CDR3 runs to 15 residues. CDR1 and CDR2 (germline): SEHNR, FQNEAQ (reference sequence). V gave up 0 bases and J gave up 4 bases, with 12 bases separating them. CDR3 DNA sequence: TGTGCCAGCAGCTTAGCACAGGCGGGGTTCTATGGCTACACCTTC. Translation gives CASSLAQAGFYGYTF.

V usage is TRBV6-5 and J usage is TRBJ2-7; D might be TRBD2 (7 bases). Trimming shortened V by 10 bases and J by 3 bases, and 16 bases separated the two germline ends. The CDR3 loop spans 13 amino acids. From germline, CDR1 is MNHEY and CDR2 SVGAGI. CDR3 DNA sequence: TGTGCCACCGGGGAGGGGGTCGACTACGAGCAGTACTTC. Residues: CATGEGVDYEQYF.

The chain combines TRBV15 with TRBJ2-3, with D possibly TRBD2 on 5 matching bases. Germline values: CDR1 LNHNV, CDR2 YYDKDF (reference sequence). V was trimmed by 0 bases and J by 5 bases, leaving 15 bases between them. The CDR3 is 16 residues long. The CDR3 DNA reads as TGTGCCACCAGCAGAGATTACGAGGGAGCAGTAGATACGCAGTATTTT. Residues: CATSRDYEGAVDTQYF.

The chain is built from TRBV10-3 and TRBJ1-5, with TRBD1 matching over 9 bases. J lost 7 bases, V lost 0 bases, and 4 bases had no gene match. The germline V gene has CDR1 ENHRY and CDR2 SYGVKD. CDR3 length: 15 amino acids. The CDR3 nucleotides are TGTGCCATCAGTGAGTCGGGACAGGGTTGGCAGCCCCAGCATTTT. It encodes CAISESGQGWQPQHF.

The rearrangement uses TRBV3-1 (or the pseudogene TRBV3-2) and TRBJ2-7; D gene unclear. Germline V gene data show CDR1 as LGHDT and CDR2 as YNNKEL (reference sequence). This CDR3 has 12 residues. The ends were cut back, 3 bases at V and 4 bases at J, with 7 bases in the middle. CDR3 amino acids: CASSHGNYEQYF. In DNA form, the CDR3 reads TGTGCCAGCAGCCACGGTAATTACGAGCAGTACTTC.

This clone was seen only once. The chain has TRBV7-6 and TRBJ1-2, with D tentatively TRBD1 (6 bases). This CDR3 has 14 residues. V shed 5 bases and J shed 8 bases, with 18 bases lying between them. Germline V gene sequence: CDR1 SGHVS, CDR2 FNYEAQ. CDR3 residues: CASSTQQGREGYTF. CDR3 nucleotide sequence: TGTGCCAGCAGCACTCAACAGGGAAGGGAAGGCTACACCTTC.

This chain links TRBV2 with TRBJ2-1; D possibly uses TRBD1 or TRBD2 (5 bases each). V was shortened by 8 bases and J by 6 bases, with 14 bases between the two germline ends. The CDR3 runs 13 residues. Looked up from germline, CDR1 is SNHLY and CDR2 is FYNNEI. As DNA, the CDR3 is TGTGCCAGCGAAAGGGACCGCCGCAATGAGCAGTTCTTC. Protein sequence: CASERDRRNEQFF.

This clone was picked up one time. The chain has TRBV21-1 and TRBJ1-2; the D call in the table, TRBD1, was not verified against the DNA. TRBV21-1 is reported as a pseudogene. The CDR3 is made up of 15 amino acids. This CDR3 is CASSKDPQALLGYTF. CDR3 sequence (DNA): TGTGCCAGCAGCAAAGACCCACAGGCCTTACTTGGCTACACCTTC.

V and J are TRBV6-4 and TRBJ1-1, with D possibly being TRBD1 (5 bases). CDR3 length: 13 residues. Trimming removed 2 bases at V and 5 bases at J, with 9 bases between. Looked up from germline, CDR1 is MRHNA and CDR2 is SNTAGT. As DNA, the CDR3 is TGTGCCAGCAGTGACCGGACATGGACTGAAGCTTTCTTT. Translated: CASSDRTWTEAFF.

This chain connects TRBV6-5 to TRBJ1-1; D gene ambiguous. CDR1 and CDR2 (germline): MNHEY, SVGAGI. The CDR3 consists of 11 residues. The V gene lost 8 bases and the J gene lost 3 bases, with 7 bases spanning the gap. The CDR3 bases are TGTGCCAGCCTAAGGGACACTGAAGCTTTCTTT. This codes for CASLRDTEAFF.

The CDR3 here is CASSQRGLEKIYEQYF. The CDR3, as DNA: TGTGCCAGCAGCCAACGGGGACTAGAAAAGATCTACGAGCAGTACTTC. V gene TRBV3-1 (or the pseudogene TRBV3-2) combines with J gene TRBJ2-7, with 8 bases that match TRBD2. The CDR3 is made up of 16 amino acids. Germline CDR1 LGHDT, CDR2 YNNKEL (reference sequence). V trimming: 2 bases; J trimming: 3 bases; junction bases outside the gene matches: 9.

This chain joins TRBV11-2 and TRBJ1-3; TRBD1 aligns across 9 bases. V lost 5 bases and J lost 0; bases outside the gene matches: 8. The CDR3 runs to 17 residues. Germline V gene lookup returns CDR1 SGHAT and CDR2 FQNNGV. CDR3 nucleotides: TGTGCCAGCAGCACCCTCGGGACAGGGTTCTCTGGAAACACCATATATTTT. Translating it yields CASSTLGTGFSGNTIYF.